These 8 T cell receptor beta chains were sequenced from one sample in a study of Ad26.COV2.S vaccination and SARS-CoV-2 variants. The method was immunoSEQ multiplex PCR; TCRdb's version includes in-frame clones alone and lacks a portion of them. In the table there are roughly 300,000 clones, about 85% of which are singletons. Regarding treatment: some 20 received Ad26.COV2.S at low or high dose, single or two shots; several received placebo; per-sample allocation not given. Samples were taken on day 63 after the first vaccine or placebo injection. Sequenced material: peripheral blood, taken in a trial of Ad26.COV2.S vaccine versus placebo. The receptors were sampled from a person aged 18-65 years who received the Ad26.COV2.S COVID-19 vaccine or a placebo.

V gene TRBV15 combines with J gene TRBJ2-7, with 9 bases aligning to TRBD1. From germline, CDR1 is LNHNV and CDR2 YYDKDF (reference sequence). Germline trimming cut 2 bases from V and 6 bases from J; bases unmatched to any gene: 8. CDR3 length: 15 residues. CDR3 in amino acids: CATSRTGGAWSEQYF. CDR3 coding DNA: TGTGCCACCAGCAGAACAGGGGGCGCATGGTCCGAGCAGTACTTC.

The V gene is TRBV30, the J gene TRBJ1-4; 9 positions match TRBD1. V shed 2 bases and J 8 bases; nucleotides not matched to a gene: 9. CDR3 size: 15 residues. Germline-derived CDR1 and CDR2 are GTSNPN and SVGIG (reference sequence). CDR3 nucleotides: TGTGCCTGGAGTACTTTGGACAGGGGATGGGAAAAACTGTTTTTT. Its protein product is CAWSTLDRGWEKLFF.

The V call is TRBV7-9, the J call TRBJ1-1; D perhaps matches TRBD1 (6 bases). Germline V gives CDR1 SEHNR, CDR2 FQNEAQ (reference sequence). V was pared by 2 bases and J by 1 base, with 17 bases between. The CDR3 extends over 17 amino acids. The CDR3 DNA sequence: TGTGCCAGCAGCTTACGTACAGGGTGGGCAGAGAACACTGAAGCTTTCTTT. Translation: CASSLRTGWAENTEAFF.

The rearrangement joins TRBV25-1 to TRBJ1-2; D is unresolved. CDR1 and CDR2 (germline): MGHDK, SYGVNS. The ends were cut back, 5 bases at V and 2 bases at J, with 9 bases in the middle. This CDR3 has 13 amino acids. In DNA, the CDR3 is TGTGCCAGCAGTTTAGGGAACAACTATGGCTACACCTTC. As protein: CASSLGNNYGYTF.

The rearrangement links TRBV7-2 to TRBJ2-1; no clear D. V lost 3 bases, J lost 3 bases, and 12 bases lay in between. The CDR3 runs to 15 residues. Germline V gene lookup returns CDR1 SGHTA and CDR2 FQGNSA. The CDR3 region has the DNA TGTGCCAGCAGCTTCCGAACCCCCCTCTACAATGAGCAGTTCTTC. It encodes CASSFRTPLYNEQFF.

The rearrangement joins TRBV15 to TRBJ2-2; 7 nucleotides agree with TRBD2. The trim removed 8 bases at V and 1 base at J, leaving 4 bases unmatched. The CDR3 runs 14 residues. From germline, CDR1 is LNHNV and CDR2 YYDKDF (reference sequence). This chain's CDR3 is CATQAGLNTGELFF. The CDR3 DNA sequence: TGTGCCACCCAAGCGGGGTTGAACACCGGGGAGCTGTTTTTT.

This chain connects TRBV13 to TRBJ2-7; D ambiguous. V was cut by 5 bases and J by 6 bases, with 17 bases left in between. The CDR3 runs to 14 residues. Germline V lookup: CDR1 PRHDT, CDR2 FYEKMQ (reference sequence). DNA of the CDR3: TGTGCCAGCAGCAAGCAGACTGGCGTGAGCGAGCAGTACTTC. This encodes CASSKQTGVSEQYF.

This clone was detected only a few times. The sample has other DNA sequences that encode this CDR3 too. This chain links TRBV3-1 (or the pseudogene TRBV3-2) with TRBJ1-2, with TRBD1 as a possible D gene (5 bases). Looked up from germline, CDR1 is LGHDT and CDR2 is YNNKEL (reference sequence). The CDR3 is 14 residues long. The V end lost 1 base, the J end lost 8 bases, and 14 bases lay between the germline ends. The CDR3, as DNA: TGTGCCAGCAGCCAAGGGGGGAGCGGGGGGGGCTACACCTTC. This translates into CASSQGGSGGGYTF.